The 12 T cell receptor beta chains reported below all come from one sample, sequenced in a study of T cells in Graves' hyperthyroidism and ophthalmopathy. TCR beta CDR3 region amplification was performed from RNA transcripts. The study used the HTBI primer set for a first-round RT-PCR of the TCR CDR3. One entry per CDR3 protein results from TCRdb running MiXCR on the multiplex PCR reads. The sample holds 750,000 to 950,000 distinct CDR3 sequences, over 35% seen once. Specimen: blood. The receptor source for this set is a man aged 18 to 30 with Graves' hyperthyroidism.

This chain connects TRBV9 to TRBJ1-2; no clear D. The CDR3 covers 14 residues. V was pared by 3 bases and J by 4 bases, with 13 bases between. Germline V CDR1 and CDR2: SGDLS, YYNGEE. CDR3 sequence reads: CASSDGVSSYGYTF. The DNA of the CDR3 is TGTGCCAGCAGCGATGGGGTCAGCTCCTATGGCTACACCTTC.

The chain uses TRBV20-1 and TRBJ2-7, with D perhaps TRBD1 (6 bases). Germline assignment: CDR1 DFQATT and CDR2 SNEGSKA (reference sequence). Trimming took off 3 bases at V and 6 bases at J, with 15 bases between the two ends. The CDR3 runs 13 residues. The CDR3 DNA is TGCAGTGCTAGGGTTCCAGGGGCGGGCGAGCAGTACTTC. This sequence encodes CSARVPGAGEQYF.

The chain couples TRBV19 to TRBJ1-2; TRBD1 might be the D (6 bases). The CDR3 runs to 13 residues. Germline loops: CDR1 LNHDA, CDR2 SQIVND (reference sequence). The V end lost 1 base, the J end lost 11 bases, and 14 bases lay between the germline ends. The CDR3 DNA is TGTGCCAGTAGTATAGGTGGAGGGACACGGTACACCTTC. Encoded protein: CASSIGGGTRYTF.

The chain couples TRBV6-5 to TRBJ2-5; TRBD1 is a possible D gene (5 bases). Trimming removed 2 bases from V and 5 bases from J, with 12 bases in between. This CDR3 contains 14 residues. Germline assignment: CDR1 MNHEY and CDR2 SVGAGI. The CDR3 loop is CASSYKGRPETQYF. The CDR3 DNA sequence: TGTGCCAGCAGTTACAAGGGGCGGCCGGAGACCCAGTACTTC.

In DNA, the CDR3 is TGTGCCAGCAGCGTAGGAGGGACAGCCCTGAACACTGAAGCTTTCTTT. Translation gives CASSVGGTALNTEAFF. The chain combines TRBV9 with TRBJ1-1; 7 nucleotides line up with TRBD1. V shed 0 bases, J shed 0 bases, and the junction held 5 bases outside the gene matches. The CDR3 is 16 residues long. CDR1 and CDR2 (germline): SGDLS, YYNGEE.

The chain links TRBV29-1 to TRBJ1-2, with no clear D. The germline CDR1 and CDR2 sequences are SQVTM and ANQGSEA. V dropped 5 bases and J dropped 6 bases, with 13 bases sitting between them. There are 12 residues in the CDR3. The chain's CDR3 is CSVRGLGDGYTF. The CDR3, as DNA: TGCAGCGTTAGAGGCTTGGGAGATGGCTACACCTTC.

This clonotype was counted ten times or more. The chain uses TRBV6-5 and TRBJ1-6; D perhaps matches TRBD1 (5 bases). V was clipped by 2 bases and J by 5 bases, with 10 bases between them. The CDR3 is 15 amino acids. Germline CDR1 is MNHEY and CDR2 is SVGAGI. CDR3 sequence (DNA): TGTGCCAGCAGTTACGGAGGGACCGATAATTCACCCCTCCACTTT. Translating it yields CASSYGGTDNSPLHF.

As regards this clonotype: The junction and the germline gene differ at one end; a read error may be behind it. The chain joins TRBV9 to TRBJ1-1, with a tentative D call TRBD1 (6 bases). The germline V gene encodes CDR1 SGDLS and CDR2 YYNGEE. The CDR3 spans 15 residues. CDR3 DNA sequence: TGTGCCGGCAGCTCGGGGGGGCAAGGTCAGACTGAAGCTTTCTTT. It translates to CAGSSGGQGQTEAFF. The whole variable domain, filled in from reference TRBV9 and TRBJ1-1, reads DSGVTQTPKHLITATGQRVTLRCSPRSGDLSVYWYQQSLDQGLQFLIQYYNGEERAKGNILERFSAQQFPDLHSELNLSSLELGDSALYFCAGSSGGQGQTEAFFGQGTRLTVV.

This clonotype was detected once. The rearrangement joins TRBV7-3 to TRBJ2-5, with TRBD1 identical over 10 bases. Germline V gene sequence: CDR1 SGHTA, CDR2 FQGTGA. After removal of 6 bases from V and 7 bases from J, the junction contained 11 bases not matched to a gene. The CDR3 covers 15 residues. The CDR3 is CASSGDRGRPRTQYF. CDR3 sequence (DNA): TGTGCCAGCAGTGGGGACAGGGGCCGACCGAGGACCCAGTACTTC.

This clonotype was seen a few times. The genes are TRBV12-3 or TRBV12-4 and TRBJ2-7, with D possibly TRBD2 on 6 matching bases. The V gene lost 5 bases and the J gene lost 1 base, with 15 bases spanning the gap. This CDR3 spans 15 amino acids. The CDR3 coding sequence is TGTGCCAGCAGTCCTCCCGGGACTGCATCCTACGAGCAGTACTTC. It codes for CASSPPGTASYEQYF.

This chain uses TRBV7-2 with TRBJ1-6; 8 bases agree with TRBD1. The CDR3 runs to 14 residues. With V trimmed by 8 bases and J by 12 bases, 12 bases remained unmatched. Germline V gene lookup returns CDR1 SGHTA and CDR2 FQGNSA. The CDR3 is CASAGGTGDLPLHF. CDR3 DNA: TGTGCCAGCGCGGGCGGGACAGGTGATTTACCCCTCCACTTT.

The chain recombines TRBV15 with TRBJ2-5, with 10 nucleotides matching TRBD1. Germline values: CDR1 LNHNV, CDR2 YYDKDF (reference sequence). J was trimmed by 9 bases and V by 1 base; bases with no gene match: 11. The CDR3 is 16 amino acids. The DNA of the CDR3 is TGTGCCACCAGCAGAGTTCCCGGGACAGGGGTGCAGCCCCAGTACTTC. It yields the protein CATSRVPGTGVQPQYF. The full variable domain, completed using reference TRBV15 and TRBJ2-5, is DAMVIQNPRYQVTQFGKPVTLSCSQTLNHNVMYWYQQKSSQAPKLLFHYYDKDFNNEADTPDNFQSRRPNTSFCFLDIRSPGLGDTAMYLCATSRVPGTGVQPQYFGPGTRLLVL.